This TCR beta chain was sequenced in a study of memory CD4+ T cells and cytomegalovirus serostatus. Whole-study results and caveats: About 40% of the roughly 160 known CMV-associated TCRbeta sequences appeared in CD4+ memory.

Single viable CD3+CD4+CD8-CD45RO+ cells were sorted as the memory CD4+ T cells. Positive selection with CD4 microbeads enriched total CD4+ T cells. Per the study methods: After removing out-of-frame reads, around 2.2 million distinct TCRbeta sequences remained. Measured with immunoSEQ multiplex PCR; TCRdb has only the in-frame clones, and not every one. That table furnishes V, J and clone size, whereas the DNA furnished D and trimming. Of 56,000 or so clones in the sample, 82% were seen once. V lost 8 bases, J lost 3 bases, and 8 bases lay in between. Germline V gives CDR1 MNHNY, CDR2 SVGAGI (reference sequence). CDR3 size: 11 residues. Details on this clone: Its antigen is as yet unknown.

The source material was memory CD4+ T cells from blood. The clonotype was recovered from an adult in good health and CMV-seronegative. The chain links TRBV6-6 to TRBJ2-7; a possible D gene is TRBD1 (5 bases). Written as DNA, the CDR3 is TGTGCCAGCGGGCAGGGCTACGAGCAGTACTTC. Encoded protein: CASGQGYEQYF.